This TCR beta chain appears in the sequencing data of a study of T cells after yellow fever vaccination. TCRdb re-called the 5' RACE reads through MiXCR, storing one row per CDR3 protein. The profile shows a few hundred thousand distinct CDR3 sequences, around 16% of them singletons. The CDR3 covers 17 residues. Trimming pared 4 bases from V and 3 bases from J, leaving 19 bases between. Germline loops: CDR1 SEHNR, CDR2 FQNEAQ (reference sequence). Study-wide results and limits: Clonotypes shared by both compartments, CD4 and CD8, made up a small share. Reappearance after the booster was observed for most primary-vaccination clones (roughly 97% CD4, about 90% CD8). There was a possibility that FACS-sorted repertoires contained abundant clonotypes contaminating from the bulk population.

A remark on this clonotype: Its antigen is unidentified.

The TCR was taken from a man aged 18 to 29 who received the YFV17D yellow fever vaccine. This material consisted of PBMCs, taken roughly 5 days after the first yellow fever vaccination. V usage is TRBV7-9 and J usage is TRBJ1-5; no firm D call. CDR3 DNA sequence: TGTGCCAGCAGCTCATCCTGGGCTGGGAATATCAATCAGCCCCAGCATTTT. This encodes CASSSSWAGNINQPQHF.